This T cell receptor (beta chain) was documented in a study of blood T cells in healthy people across ages. Each sample yielded at least 6 million isolated PBMCs. The sample holds many counts of this clonotype. At one boundary the junction diverges from the germline segment, which might be a read error. A sample-barcoded 5' primer and a J-beta primer mix were used in a second PCR of roughly 7 to 12 cycles. TCRdb reanalysed the 5' RACE reads using MiXCR and keeps one entry per CDR3 protein. The table has hundreds of thousands of distinct CDR3 sequences, approximately 26% seen once. The CDR3 extends over 12 amino acids. Germline CDR1 and CDR2: SSHAT and FNYEAQ (reference sequence). These data are also associated with another study on T cells of mothers and their children.

This chain uses TRBV7-7 with TRBJ2-7, with D possibly being TRBD1 (5 bases). The sequenced material came from blood. The clonotype comes from a boy aged 2 to 9 in good health. DNA for the CDR3: TGTGCTAGCAGCCAGGGTTTTGGCGAGCAGTACTTC. This encodes CASSQGFGEQYF.